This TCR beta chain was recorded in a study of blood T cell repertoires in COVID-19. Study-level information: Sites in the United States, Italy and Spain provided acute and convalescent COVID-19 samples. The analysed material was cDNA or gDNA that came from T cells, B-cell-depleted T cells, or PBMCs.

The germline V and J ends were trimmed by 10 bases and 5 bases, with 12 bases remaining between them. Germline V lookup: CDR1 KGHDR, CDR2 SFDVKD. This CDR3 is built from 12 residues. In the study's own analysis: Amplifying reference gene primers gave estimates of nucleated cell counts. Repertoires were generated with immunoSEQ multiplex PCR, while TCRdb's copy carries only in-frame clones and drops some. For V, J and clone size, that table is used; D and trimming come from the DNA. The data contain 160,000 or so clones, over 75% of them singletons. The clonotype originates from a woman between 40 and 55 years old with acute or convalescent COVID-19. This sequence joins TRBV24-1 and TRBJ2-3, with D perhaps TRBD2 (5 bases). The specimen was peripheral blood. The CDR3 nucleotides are TGTGCCACAAGGACTGGAGAAGATACGCAGTATTTT. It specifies CATRTGEDTQYF.